This is a list of T cell receptor beta chains from one sample in a study of beta chain features in type 1 diabetes. Assay: immunoSEQ multiplex PCR; the TCRdb copy retains only in-frame clones and omits some. The sample holds just over 600,000 clones; less than 20% are singletons and the top ten take about 0.086%. Material: naive CD4+ T cells from blood. Receptor source: a man aged 18-30 years in good health. Both conserved end residues are part of each CDR3. Each record gives: D gene, V gene, clone size, J gene, CDR3 protein, CDR3 DNA. The D gene is left open where the match is weak. Some rows mark clone size as missing; the rest say once, few, many or name a class of expanded clone.

d_call: TRBD1
v_call: TRBV4-3
clone_size: NA
j_call: TRBJ2-7
cdr3_aa: CASSDRGGEQYF
cdr3_nt: TGCGCCAGCAGTGACAGGGGCGGCGAGCAGTACTTC

d_call: NA
v_call: TRBV28
clone_size: few
j_call: TRBJ2-3
cdr3_aa: CASSLLGVTDTQYF
cdr3_nt: TGTGCCAGCAGTTTACTAGGGGTAACAGATACGCAGTATTTT

d_call: NA
v_call: TRBV30
clone_size: NA
j_call: TRBJ2-6
cdr3_aa: CAWSVQERWSGANVLTF
cdr3_nt: TGTGCCTGGAGTGTCCAGGAGCGCTGGTCTGGGGCCAACGTCCTGACTTTC

d_call: TRBD2
v_call: TRBV5-1
clone_size: few
j_call: TRBJ2-1
cdr3_aa: CASHPLAGAGGEQFF
cdr3_nt: TGCGCCAGCCACCCCCTAGCGGGAGCGGGTGGTGAGCAGTTCTTC

d_call: NA
v_call: TRBV7-6
clone_size: NA
j_call: TRBJ2-3
cdr3_aa: CASSDRGQRRYF
cdr3_nt: TGTGCCAGCAGCGACCGGGGCCAGAGACGATATTTT

d_call: NA
v_call: TRBV10-3
clone_size: NA
j_call: TRBJ1-2
cdr3_aa: CAISEGSYGYTF
cdr3_nt: TGTGCCATCAGTGAAGGCAGCTATGGCTACACCTTC

d_call: NA
v_call: TRBV2
clone_size: NA
j_call: TRBJ1-1
cdr3_aa: CASSRGFDTEAFF
cdr3_nt: TGTGCCAGCAGTCGGGGCTTCGACACTGAAGCTTTCTTT

d_call: NA
v_call: TRBV2
clone_size: NA
j_call: TRBJ2-7
cdr3_aa: CASTGRIYEQYF
cdr3_nt: TGTGCCAGCACTGGACGGATATACGAGCAGTACTTC

d_call: NA
v_call: TRBV9
clone_size: NA
j_call: TRBJ2-7
cdr3_aa: CASSVGVLSAYEQYF
cdr3_nt: TGTGCCAGCAGCGTAGGCGTCCTCTCCGCCTACGAGCAGTACTTC

d_call: TRBD2
v_call: TRBV9
clone_size: few
j_call: TRBJ2-1
cdr3_aa: CASSVATSGVNEQFF
cdr3_nt: TGTGCCAGCAGCGTAGCGACTAGCGGGGTCAATGAGCAGTTCTTC

d_call: NA
v_call: TRBV28
clone_size: NA
j_call: TRBJ2-6
cdr3_aa: CASGTVSGANVLTF
cdr3_nt: TGTGCCAGCGGTACAGTATCTGGGGCCAACGTCCTGACTTTC

d_call: TRBD2
v_call: TRBV27
clone_size: NA
j_call: TRBJ2-3
cdr3_aa: CASTLAGGRTDTQYF
cdr3_nt: TGTGCCAGCACCTTAGCGGGGGGGCGCACAGATACGCAGTATTTT

d_call: NA
v_call: TRBV5-1
clone_size: few
j_call: TRBJ2-7
cdr3_aa: CASSLSPRYEQYF
cdr3_nt: TGCGCCAGCAGCTTGTCCCCCCGATACGAGCAGTACTTC

d_call: NA
v_call: TRBV7-2
clone_size: NA
j_call: TRBJ2-7
cdr3_aa: CASSREKIVSYEQYF
cdr3_nt: TGTGCCAGCAGCCGAGAAAAAATCGTCTCCTACGAGCAGTACTTC

d_call: NA
v_call: TRBV19
clone_size: NA
j_call: TRBJ1-5
cdr3_aa: CASSIIGASGNQPQHF
cdr3_nt: TGTGCCAGTAGTATTATAGGGGCGTCGGGCAATCAGCCCCAGCATTTT

d_call: NA
v_call: TRBV7-2
clone_size: few
j_call: TRBJ2-5
cdr3_aa: CASSSEVGVYF
cdr3_nt: TGTGCCAGCAGCTCTGAAGTCGGGGTGTACTTC

d_call: NA
v_call: TRBV18
clone_size: few
j_call: TRBJ1-1
cdr3_aa: CASSPTLVQEGEAFF
cdr3_nt: TGTGCCAGCTCACCTACACTGGTCCAGGAAGGTGAAGCTTTCTTT

d_call: TRBD2
v_call: TRBV7-9
clone_size: few
j_call: TRBJ2-3
cdr3_aa: CASSLGLELDTQYF
cdr3_nt: TGTGCCAGCAGCTTGGGACTAGAATTAGATACGCAGTATTTT

d_call: TRBD1
v_call: TRBV18
clone_size: NA
j_call: TRBJ1-1
cdr3_aa: CASSPDRDTGAFF
cdr3_nt: TGTGCCAGCTCACCAGACAGGGACACTGGAGCTTTCTTT

d_call: TRBD1
v_call: TRBV6-1
clone_size: NA
j_call: TRBJ1-6
cdr3_aa: CASRGTGGSPLHF
cdr3_nt: TGTGCCAGCAGAGGGACAGGGGGCTCACCCCTCCACTTT

d_call: NA
v_call: TRBV7-9
clone_size: few
j_call: TRBJ1-5
cdr3_aa: CASSLEGPSQPQHF
cdr3_nt: TGTGCCAGCAGCTTAGAAGGGCCAAGTCAGCCCCAGCATTTT

d_call: TRBD1
v_call: TRBV7-7
clone_size: few
j_call: TRBJ2-1
cdr3_aa: CASSSGTGHYNEQFF
cdr3_nt: TGTGCCAGCAGCTCGGGGACAGGTCACTACAATGAGCAGTTCTTC

d_call: NA
v_call: TRBV5-1
clone_size: NA
j_call: TRBJ2-5
cdr3_aa: CASSLAGSGLQETQYF
cdr3_nt: TGCGCCAGCAGCTTGGCAGGGTCTGGACTTCAAGAGACCCAGTACTTC

d_call: NA
v_call: TRBV28
clone_size: few
j_call: TRBJ1-4
cdr3_aa: CASGNGADFATNEKLFF
cdr3_nt: TGTGCCAGCGGGAATGGGGCAGACTTCGCAACTAATGAAAAACTGTTTTTT

d_call: NA
v_call: TRBV7-9
clone_size: NA
j_call: TRBJ1-6
cdr3_aa: CASSLGRGNSPLHF
cdr3_nt: TGTGCCAGCAGCTTAGGCCGAGGGAATTCACCCCTCCACTTT

d_call: NA
v_call: TRBV9
clone_size: once
j_call: TRBJ1-2
cdr3_aa: CASSVDHQQGNGYTF
cdr3_nt: TGTGCCAGCAGCGTAGACCACCAACAGGGAAACGGCTACACCTTC

d_call: TRBD1
v_call: TRBV28
clone_size: NA
j_call: TRBJ1-1
cdr3_aa: CASPPYSRGQGLDTEAFF
cdr3_nt: TGTGCCAGCCCCCCTTATAGCAGGGGGCAAGGATTGGACACTGAAGCTTTCTTT

d_call: NA
v_call: TRBV6-5
clone_size: NA
j_call: TRBJ2-7
cdr3_aa: CASGTIYSYEQYF
cdr3_nt: TGTGCCAGCGGGACCATTTACTCCTACGAGCAGTACTTC

d_call: NA
v_call: TRBV7-9
clone_size: few
j_call: TRBJ1-5
cdr3_aa: CASSFPGGNQPQHF
cdr3_nt: TGTGCCAGCAGCTTTCCAGGGGGCAATCAGCCCCAGCATTTT

d_call: NA
v_call: TRBV19
clone_size: few
j_call: TRBJ2-7
cdr3_aa: CASSPRQALGYEQYF
cdr3_nt: TGTGCCAGTAGTCCGCGGCAGGCGCTGGGTTACGAGCAGTACTTC

d_call: NA
v_call: TRBV30
clone_size: few
j_call: TRBJ1-6
cdr3_aa: CAWTRQGGSPLHF
cdr3_nt: TGTGCCTGGACCCGTCAAGGGGGTTCACCCCTCCACTTT

d_call: NA
v_call: TRBV25-1
clone_size: NA
j_call: TRBJ1-1
cdr3_aa: CATQDTSNTEAFF
cdr3_nt: TGTGCCACCCAGGACACAAGTAACACTGAAGCTTTCTTT

d_call: NA
v_call: TRBV28
clone_size: NA
j_call: TRBJ2-7
cdr3_aa: CASSGRDIGPYEQYF
cdr3_nt: TGTGCCAGCAGTGGGCGGGACATCGGCCCCTACGAGCAGTACTTC

d_call: NA
v_call: TRBV7-2
clone_size: few
j_call: TRBJ2-7
cdr3_aa: CASSLEGRRYEQYF
cdr3_nt: TGTGCCAGCAGCTTAGAGGGCAGGAGATACGAGCAGTACTTC

d_call: NA
v_call: TRBV30
clone_size: few
j_call: TRBJ2-3
cdr3_aa: CAWRLRGFGTDTQYF
cdr3_nt: TGTGCCTGGAGACTCAGGGGTTTCGGGACAGATACGCAGTATTTT

d_call: NA
v_call: TRBV7-9
clone_size: NA
j_call: TRBJ1-4
cdr3_aa: CASSLLEKLFF
cdr3_nt: TGTGCCAGCAGCTTATTAGAAAAACTGTTTTTT

d_call: TRBD2
v_call: TRBV5-4
clone_size: NA
j_call: TRBJ2-1
cdr3_aa: CASSSRREFEQFF
cdr3_nt: TGTGCCAGCAGCTCACGGCGGGAGTTTGAGCAGTTCTTC

d_call: NA
v_call: TRBV5-4
clone_size: few
j_call: TRBJ1-1
cdr3_aa: CASSRTSGFHGTEAFF
cdr3_nt: TGTGCCAGCAGCCGCACGTCGGGATTTCATGGCACTGAAGCTTTCTTT

d_call: NA
v_call: TRBV15
clone_size: NA
j_call: TRBJ2-5
cdr3_aa: CATSRDVQGGETQYF
cdr3_nt: TGTGCCACCAGCAGAGATGTCCAGGGGGGAGAGACCCAGTACTTC

d_call: NA
v_call: TRBV7-2
clone_size: NA
j_call: TRBJ2-3
cdr3_aa: CASSSRRGASSTDTQYF
cdr3_nt: TGTGCCAGCAGCTCCCGTAGAGGGGCCTCGAGCACAGATACGCAGTATTTT

d_call: TRBD1
v_call: TRBV5-4
clone_size: few
j_call: TRBJ1-2
cdr3_aa: CASSPALDRGPYYGYTF
cdr3_nt: TGTGCCAGCAGCCCCGCCCTGGACAGGGGGCCCTACTATGGCTACACCTTC

d_call: NA
v_call: TRBV2
clone_size: NA
j_call: TRBJ1-2
cdr3_aa: CASSFRVNYGYTF
cdr3_nt: TGTGCCAGCAGTTTCAGGGTTAACTATGGCTACACCTTC

d_call: TRBD1
v_call: TRBV28
clone_size: NA
j_call: TRBJ2-7
cdr3_aa: CASTPNRGYEQYF
cdr3_nt: TGTGCCAGCACTCCCAACAGGGGATACGAGCAGTACTTC

d_call: NA
v_call: TRBV5-6
clone_size: few
j_call: TRBJ2-2
cdr3_aa: CASSFRGWTGELFF
cdr3_nt: TGTGCCAGCAGCTTCAGGGGATGGACCGGGGAGCTGTTTTTT

d_call: TRBD1
v_call: TRBV5-1
clone_size: few
j_call: TRBJ1-4
cdr3_aa: CASSKTGDEKLFF
cdr3_nt: TGCGCCAGCTCCAAGACAGGGGATGAAAAACTGTTTTTT

d_call: TRBD2
v_call: TRBV7-6
clone_size: few
j_call: TRBJ2-3
cdr3_aa: CASSFNAGGKTDTQYF
cdr3_nt: TGTGCCAGCAGCTTTAACGCGGGAGGAAAGACAGATACGCAGTATTTT

d_call: TRBD2
v_call: TRBV7-3
clone_size: few
j_call: TRBJ2-1
cdr3_aa: CASSLTGTSGRDEQFF
cdr3_nt: TGTGCCAGCAGCTTAACCGGGACTAGCGGGAGGGATGAGCAGTTCTTC

d_call: NA
v_call: TRBV15
clone_size: NA
j_call: TRBJ1-5
cdr3_aa: CATSREIGRNQPQHF
cdr3_nt: TGTGCCACCAGCAGAGAGATAGGGAGGAATCAGCCCCAGCATTTT

d_call: NA
v_call: TRBV5-4
clone_size: NA
j_call: TRBJ2-7
cdr3_aa: CASSPETRTYEQYF
cdr3_nt: TGTGCCAGCAGCCCGGAGACACGTACCTACGAGCAGTACTTC